This is a list of T cell receptor beta chains from one sample in a study of OX40 agonist ivuxolimab in advanced cancers. Only in-frame clones appear in the TCRdb table, and some are missing; sequencing was by immunoSEQ multiplex PCR. The sample records about 40,000 clones, 70% to 90% being singletons. The sample consisted of CD4+ or CD8+ T cells sorted from blood, taken in a trial of the OX40 agonist ivuxolimab. These receptor sequences come from an adult with an advanced solid tumor such as melanoma, head and neck, liver or kidney cancer. CDR3s include the opening cysteine and the closing phenylalanine or tryptophan. The order of the fields is D gene, V gene, clone size, J gene, CDR3 protein, CDR3 DNA. D genes are given only for firm matches. Not every row has a clone size; where given, it reads once, few, many or a size class.

d_call: NA
v_call: TRBV29-1
clone_size: NA
j_call: TRBJ1-1
cdr3_aa: CSVGPRQTNTEAFF
cdr3_nt: TGCAGCGTTGGCCCCAGACAGACCAACACTGAAGCTTTCTTT

d_call: TRBD1
v_call: TRBV27
clone_size: NA
j_call: TRBJ1-3
cdr3_aa: CASTAAQGPGNTIYF
cdr3_nt: TGTGCCAGCACCGCCGCACAGGGGCCTGGAAACACCATATATTTT

d_call: NA
v_call: TRBV19
clone_size: few
j_call: TRBJ1-1
cdr3_aa: CASSRGGLQGFAEAFF
cdr3_nt: TGTGCCAGTAGTAGGGGTGGGCTACAGGGATTCGCTGAAGCTTTCTTT

d_call: NA
v_call: TRBV27
clone_size: NA
j_call: TRBJ2-1
cdr3_aa: CASSSLGNEQFF
cdr3_nt: TGTGCCAGCAGTTCTTTAGGGAATGAGCAGTTCTTC

d_call: TRBD1
v_call: TRBV5-1
clone_size: NA
j_call: TRBJ2-4
cdr3_aa: CASSPGTDLAKNIQYF
cdr3_nt: TGCGCCAGCAGCCCCGGGACAGACTTAGCCAAAAACATTCAGTACTTC

d_call: NA
v_call: TRBV7-9
clone_size: NA
j_call: TRBJ2-3
cdr3_aa: CASSRGSGRSTDTQYF
cdr3_nt: TGTGCCAGCAGCCGGGGGAGCGGTCGTAGCACAGATACGCAGTATTTT

d_call: TRBD1
v_call: TRBV10-2
clone_size: NA
j_call: TRBJ2-2
cdr3_aa: CASSEPGQGDTGELFF
cdr3_nt: TGCGCCAGCAGTGAGCCTGGACAGGGGGACACCGGGGAGCTGTTTTTT

d_call: NA
v_call: TRBV5-1
clone_size: NA
j_call: TRBJ2-1
cdr3_aa: CASSLGTANEQFF
cdr3_nt: TGCGCCAGCAGCTTGGGGACTGCTAATGAGCAGTTCTTC

d_call: NA
v_call: TRBV11-2
clone_size: once
j_call: TRBJ2-5
cdr3_aa: CASSYRRGQETQYF
cdr3_nt: TGTGCCAGCAGTTACCGCCGGGGTCAAGAGACCCAGTACTTC

d_call: TRBD2
v_call: TRBV7-2
clone_size: few
j_call: TRBJ2-5
cdr3_aa: CASSLPGVGGAETQYF
cdr3_nt: TGTGCCAGCAGCCTCCCAGGGGTCGGGGGGGCAGAGACCCAGTACTTC

d_call: NA
v_call: TRBV7-8
clone_size: once
j_call: TRBJ1-2
cdr3_aa: CASSSTGFLGYGYTF
cdr3_nt: TGTGCCAGCAGCAGTACAGGATTCCTGGGCTATGGCTACACCTTC